This TCR beta chain emerged from a study of blood T cell repertoires in COVID-19. Across the whole study: Donors in the United States, Italy and Spain gave samples during acute or convalescent COVID-19.

Only one count was recorded for this clone. One junction end disagrees with the germline gene, perhaps due to a read error. Data came from immunoSEQ multiplex PCR; TCRdb stores just in-frame clones and leaves some out. The sample yields 350,000 to 500,000 clones, about 88% seen once. Self-reported history from a screening survey and questionnaire set each donor's cohort. Contact with a PCR-confirmed or clinician-diagnosed COVID-19 case occurred within 2 weeks of entry. The CDR3 length is 12 residues. CDR1 is MGHRA and CDR2 is YSYEKL in the germline V gene. The receptor was derived from a woman younger than 35 who had been exposed to COVID-19. V usage is TRBV4-1 and J usage is TRBJ1-1; D gene ambiguous. Sequencing was performed on PBMCs or T cells enriched from blood (not recorded which). CDR3 sequence: CASSQEKPGPIF. Written as DNA, the CDR3 is TGCGCCAGCAGCCAAGAAAAGCCAGGCCCTATTTTT.